The 3 T cell receptor beta chains given below trace back to one sample, sequenced in a study of T cells expressing NK-cell markers. TCRdb reprocessed the 5' RACE reads; each CDR3 protein has one entry and no DNA is given. The sample shows 500,000 to 700,000 distinct CDR3 sequences, and roughly 3.5% sits with its ten largest clones. Sample: blood T cells: a sorted CD56 or NKG2C T cell subset, CD4+ or CD8+ T cells, or bulk PBMC T cells (not recorded which). The source of these receptors is a man aged 18 to 29 in good health.

The rearrangement joins TRBV20-1 to TRBJ2-4; TCRdb returns TRBD2, unconfirmable since there is no DNA. The CDR3 covers 15 residues. CDR1 and CDR2 (germline): DFQATT, SNEGSKA (reference sequence). The chain's CDR3 is CSARDGTVAKNIQYF.

V gene TRBV7-2 combines with J gene TRBJ2-3; TCRdb gives TRBD2 as the D gene, but with no DNA this cannot be confirmed. The germline CDR1 and CDR2 sequences are SGHTA and FQGNSA. This CDR3 comprises 14 residues. The chain's CDR3 is CASSLGTRADTQYF.

The genes are TRBV29-1 and TRBJ2-7; the D call from TCRdb, TRBD1, cannot be confirmed without DNA. Germline values: CDR1 SQVTM, CDR2 ANQGSEA. The CDR3 is 12 residues long. This CDR3 reads CSGGGLLGEQYF.